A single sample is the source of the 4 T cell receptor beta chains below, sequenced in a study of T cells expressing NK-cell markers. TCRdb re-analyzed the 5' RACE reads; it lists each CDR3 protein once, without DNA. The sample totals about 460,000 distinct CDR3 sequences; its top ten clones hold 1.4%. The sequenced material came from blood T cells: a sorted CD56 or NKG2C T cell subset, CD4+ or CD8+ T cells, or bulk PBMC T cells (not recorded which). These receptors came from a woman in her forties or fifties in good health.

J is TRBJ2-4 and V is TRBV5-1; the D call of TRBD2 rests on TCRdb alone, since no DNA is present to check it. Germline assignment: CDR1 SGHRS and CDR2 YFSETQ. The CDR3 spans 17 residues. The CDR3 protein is CASSSSTSGLAKNIQYF.

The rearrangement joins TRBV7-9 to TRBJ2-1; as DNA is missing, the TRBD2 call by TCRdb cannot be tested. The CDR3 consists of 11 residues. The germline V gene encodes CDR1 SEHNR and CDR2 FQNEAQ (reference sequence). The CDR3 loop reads CASTLLAEQFF.

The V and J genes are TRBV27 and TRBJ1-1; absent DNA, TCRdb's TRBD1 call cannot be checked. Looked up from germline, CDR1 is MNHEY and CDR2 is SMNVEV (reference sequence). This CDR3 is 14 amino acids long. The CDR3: CASCPRVPNTEAFF.

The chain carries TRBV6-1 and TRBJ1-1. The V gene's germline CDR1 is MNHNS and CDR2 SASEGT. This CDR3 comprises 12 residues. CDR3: CASSGWNTEAFF.